This T cell receptor beta chain was recorded in a study of cytomegalovirus exposure and HLA in healthy donors. Study conclusions and caveats: Analysis was carried out at a later point, and it linked a missense DCLRE1C variant to TCR beta V- and J-gene trimming.

Primers for the PCR totalled 60 Vbeta and 13 Jbeta. This table comes from immunoSEQ multiplex PCR, and its TCRdb copy is limited to in-frame clones, with some not included. The sample holds 100,000 to 150,000 clones; 80% to 85% are singletons and the top ten take 1.1%. As regards this clone: Its matching antigen is unknown.

The CDR3 runs to 16 residues. Germline V gene sequence: CDR1 SGHAT, CDR2 FQNNGV. V lost 9 bases and J lost 4; bases outside the gene matches: 13. This chain joins TRBV11-2 and TRBJ2-1; the match to TRBD1 covers 9 bases. The TCR sequence derives from a woman aged 25 to 45 in good health and CMV-seronegative. Material: PBMCs. CDR3 nucleotide sequence: TGTGCCAGTAAGCTTGGCACAGGGGGCGGGTACAATGAGCAGTTCTTC. Amino acids: CASKLGTGGGYNEQFF.